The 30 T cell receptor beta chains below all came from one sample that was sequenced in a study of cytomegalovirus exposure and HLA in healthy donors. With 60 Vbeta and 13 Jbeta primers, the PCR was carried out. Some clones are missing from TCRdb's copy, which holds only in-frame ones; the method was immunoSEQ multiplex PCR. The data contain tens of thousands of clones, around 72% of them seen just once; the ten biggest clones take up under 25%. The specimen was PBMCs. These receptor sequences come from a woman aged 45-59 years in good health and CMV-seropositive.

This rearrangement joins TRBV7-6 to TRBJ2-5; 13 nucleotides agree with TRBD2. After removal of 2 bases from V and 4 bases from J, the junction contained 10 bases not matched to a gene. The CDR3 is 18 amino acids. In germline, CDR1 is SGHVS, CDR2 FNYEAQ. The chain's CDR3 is CASSLITSGGVKGETQYF. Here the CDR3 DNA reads TGTGCCAGCAGCTTAATTACTAGCGGGGGGGTTAAGGGAGAGACCCAGTACTTC.

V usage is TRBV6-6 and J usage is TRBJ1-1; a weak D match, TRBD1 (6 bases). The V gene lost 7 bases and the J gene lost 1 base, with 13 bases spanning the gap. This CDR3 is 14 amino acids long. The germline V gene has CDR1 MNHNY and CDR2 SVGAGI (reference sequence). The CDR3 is CASTDRPSNTEAFF. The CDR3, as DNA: TGTGCCAGCACAGACAGGCCCTCGAACACTGAAGCTTTCTTT.

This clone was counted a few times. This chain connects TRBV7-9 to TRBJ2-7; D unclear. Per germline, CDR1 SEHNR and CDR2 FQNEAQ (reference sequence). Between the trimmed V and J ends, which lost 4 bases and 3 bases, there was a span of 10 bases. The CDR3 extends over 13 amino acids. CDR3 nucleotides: TGTGCCAGCAGCTCTCTAGATAGCTACGAGCAGTACTTC. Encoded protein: CASSSLDSYEQYF.

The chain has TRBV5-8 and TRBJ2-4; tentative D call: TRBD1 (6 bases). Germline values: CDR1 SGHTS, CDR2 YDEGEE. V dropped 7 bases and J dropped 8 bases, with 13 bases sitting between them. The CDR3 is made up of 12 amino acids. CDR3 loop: CASGGQNDIQYF. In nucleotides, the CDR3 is TGTGCCAGCGGTGGACAGAATGACATTCAGTACTTC.

As DNA, the CDR3 is TGTGCCAGTAGGACTAGCGGGTATTACAATGAGCAGTTCTTC. Translation gives CASRTSGYYNEQFF. The V call is TRBV19, the J call TRBJ2-1, with 10 positions matching TRBD2. The CDR3 has 14 residues. CDR1 LNHDA and CDR2 SQIVND come from the germline V gene (reference sequence). Trimming removed 6 bases from V and 4 bases from J; junction bases left unmatched: 3.

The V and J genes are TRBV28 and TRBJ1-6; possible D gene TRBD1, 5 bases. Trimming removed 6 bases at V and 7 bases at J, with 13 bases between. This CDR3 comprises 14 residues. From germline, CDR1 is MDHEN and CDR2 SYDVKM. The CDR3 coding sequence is TGTGCCAGCAGAATACCGCAGGGAAATTCACCCCTCCACTTT. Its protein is CASRIPQGNSPLHF. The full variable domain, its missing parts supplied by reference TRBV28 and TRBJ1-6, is DVKVTQSSRYLVKRTGEKVFLECVQDMDHENMFWYRQDPGLGLRLIYFSYDVKMKEKGDIPEGYSVSREKKERFSLILESASTNQTSMYLCASRIPQGNSPLHFGNGTRLTVT.

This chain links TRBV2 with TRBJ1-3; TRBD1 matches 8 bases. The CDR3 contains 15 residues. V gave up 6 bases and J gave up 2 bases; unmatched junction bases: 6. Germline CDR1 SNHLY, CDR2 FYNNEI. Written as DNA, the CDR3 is TGTGCCAGCAGACGACAGGGGAGTGCTGGAAACACCATATATTTT. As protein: CASRRQGSAGNTIYF.

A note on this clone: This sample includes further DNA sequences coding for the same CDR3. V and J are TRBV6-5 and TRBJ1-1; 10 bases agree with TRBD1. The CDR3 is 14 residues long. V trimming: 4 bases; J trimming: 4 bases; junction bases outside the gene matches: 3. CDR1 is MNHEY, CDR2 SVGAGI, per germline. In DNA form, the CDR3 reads TGTGCCAGCAGTTTTGGACAGGGGGGCACTGAAGCTTTCTTT. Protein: CASSFGQGGTEAFF.

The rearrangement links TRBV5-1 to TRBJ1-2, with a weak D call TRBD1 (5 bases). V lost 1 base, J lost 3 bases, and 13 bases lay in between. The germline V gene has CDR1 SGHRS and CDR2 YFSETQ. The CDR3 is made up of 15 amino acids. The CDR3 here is CASSLSSGFDYGYTF. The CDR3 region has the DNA TGCGCCAGCAGCTTGTCCTCAGGGTTCGACTATGGCTACACCTTC. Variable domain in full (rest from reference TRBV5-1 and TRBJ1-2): KAGVTQTPRYLIKTRGQQVTLSCSPISGHRSVSWYQQTPGQGLQFLFEYFSETQRNKGNFPGRFSGRQFSNSRSEMNVSTLELGDSALYLCASSLSSGFDYGYTFGSGTRLTVV.

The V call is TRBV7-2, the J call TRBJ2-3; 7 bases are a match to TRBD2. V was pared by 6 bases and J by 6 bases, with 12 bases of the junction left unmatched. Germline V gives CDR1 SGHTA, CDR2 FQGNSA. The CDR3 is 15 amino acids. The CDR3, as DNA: TGTGCCAGCAGTAAGGCGGGGGTAGTAGCGGATACGCAGTATTTT. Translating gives CASSKAGVVADTQYF.

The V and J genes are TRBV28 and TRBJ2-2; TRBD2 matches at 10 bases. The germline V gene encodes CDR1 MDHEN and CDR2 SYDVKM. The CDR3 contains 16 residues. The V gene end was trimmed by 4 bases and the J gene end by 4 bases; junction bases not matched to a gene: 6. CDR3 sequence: CASSSLAGGPTGELFF. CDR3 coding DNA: TGTGCCAGCAGTTCCTTAGCGGGAGGTCCCACCGGGGAGCTGTTTTTT.

Here the CDR3 reads CASSLGGAGANVLTF. In DNA form, the CDR3 reads TGTGCCAGCAGCTTAGGAGGCGCTGGGGCCAACGTCCTGACTTTC. This chain uses TRBV7-3 with TRBJ2-6; D may be TRBD2 (5 bases). The CDR3 sequence is 15 residues long. V was trimmed by 2 bases and J by 2 bases, leaving 7 bases between them. Germline values: CDR1 SGHTA, CDR2 FQGTGA.

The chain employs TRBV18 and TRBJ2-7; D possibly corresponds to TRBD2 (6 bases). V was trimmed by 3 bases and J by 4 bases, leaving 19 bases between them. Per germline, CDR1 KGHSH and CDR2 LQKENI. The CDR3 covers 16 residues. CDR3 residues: CASSPGVEGSVYEQYF. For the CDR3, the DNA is TGTGCCAGCTCACCTGGTGTGGAGGGGTCGGTGTACGAGCAGTACTTC.

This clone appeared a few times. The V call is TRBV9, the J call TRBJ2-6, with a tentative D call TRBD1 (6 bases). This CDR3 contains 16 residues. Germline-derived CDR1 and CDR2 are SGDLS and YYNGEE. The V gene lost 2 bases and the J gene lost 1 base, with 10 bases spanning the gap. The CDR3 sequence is CASSVDRLSGANVLTF. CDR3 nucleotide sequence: TGTGCCAGCAGCGTGGACAGACTTTCTGGGGCCAACGTCCTGACTTTC.

DNA of the CDR3: TGTGCCAGCAGTTATGGGACACACTATGGCTACACCTTC. Encoded protein: CASSYGTHYGYTF. V is TRBV2 and J is TRBJ1-2; possibly TRBD1 for D (6 bases). Trimming pared 5 bases from V and 3 bases from J, leaving 10 bases between. The CDR3 totals 13 residues. In germline, CDR1 is SNHLY, CDR2 FYNNEI. Full variable domain (missing parts from reference TRBV2 and TRBJ1-2): EPEVTQTPSHQVTQMGQEVILRCVPISNHLYFYWYRQILGQKVEFLVSFYNNEISEKSEIFDDQFSVERPDGSNFTLKIRSTKLEDSAMYFCASSYGTHYGYTFGSGTRLTVV.

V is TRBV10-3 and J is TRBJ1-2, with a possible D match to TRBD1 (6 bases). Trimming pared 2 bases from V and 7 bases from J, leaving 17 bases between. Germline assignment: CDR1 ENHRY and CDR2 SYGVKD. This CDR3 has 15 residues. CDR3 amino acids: CAISEPTRGTRGYTF. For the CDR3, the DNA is TGTGCCATCAGTGAGCCCACCAGGGGTACGCGTGGCTACACCTTC.

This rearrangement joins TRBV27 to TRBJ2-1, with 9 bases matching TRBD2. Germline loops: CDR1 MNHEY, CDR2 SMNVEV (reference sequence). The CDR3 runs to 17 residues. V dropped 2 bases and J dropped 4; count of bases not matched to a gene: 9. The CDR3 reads CASSLRPSGISYNEQFF. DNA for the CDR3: TGTGCCAGCAGTTTACGACCTAGCGGGATATCTTACAATGAGCAGTTCTTC.

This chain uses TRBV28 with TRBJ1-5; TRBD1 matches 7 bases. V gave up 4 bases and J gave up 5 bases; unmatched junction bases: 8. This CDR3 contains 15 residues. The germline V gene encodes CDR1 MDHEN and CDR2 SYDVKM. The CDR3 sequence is CASSYSRGAYQPQHF. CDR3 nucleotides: TGTGCCAGCAGTTACAGCAGGGGGGCTTATCAGCCCCAGCATTTT.

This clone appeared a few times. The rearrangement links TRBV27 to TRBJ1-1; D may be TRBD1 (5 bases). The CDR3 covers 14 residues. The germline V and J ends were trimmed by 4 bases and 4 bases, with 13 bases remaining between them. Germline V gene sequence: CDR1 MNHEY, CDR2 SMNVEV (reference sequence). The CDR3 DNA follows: TGTGCCAGCAGTTATCGCGGGGCTGGCACTGAAGCTTTCTTT. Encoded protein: CASSYRGAGTEAFF.

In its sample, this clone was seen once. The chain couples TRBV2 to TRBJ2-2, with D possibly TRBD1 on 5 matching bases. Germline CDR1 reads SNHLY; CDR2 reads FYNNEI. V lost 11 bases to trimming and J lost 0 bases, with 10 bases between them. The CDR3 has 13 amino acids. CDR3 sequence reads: CAQGRTNTGELFF. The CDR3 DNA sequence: TGTGCCCAGGGCAGGACGAACACCGGGGAGCTGTTTTTT.

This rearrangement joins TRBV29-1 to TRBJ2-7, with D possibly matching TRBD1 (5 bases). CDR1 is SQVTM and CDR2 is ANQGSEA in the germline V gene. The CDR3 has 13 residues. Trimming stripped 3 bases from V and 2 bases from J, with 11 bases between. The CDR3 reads CSVDRVGTYEQYF. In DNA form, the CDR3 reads TGCAGCGTTGACAGGGTAGGGACCTACGAGCAGTACTTC.

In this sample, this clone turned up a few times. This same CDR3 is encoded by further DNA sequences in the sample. The CDR3 nucleotides read TGTGCCAGCAGTTCCCCTCACCCGGGTGCAACTAATGAAAAACTGTTTTTT. This encodes CASSSPHPGATNEKLFF. The chain links TRBV28 to TRBJ1-4, with D unclear. This CDR3 spans 17 amino acids. Deletions cut 4 bases from V and 0 bases from J, with 15 bases between. The germline gives CDR1 MDHEN, CDR2 SYDVKM.

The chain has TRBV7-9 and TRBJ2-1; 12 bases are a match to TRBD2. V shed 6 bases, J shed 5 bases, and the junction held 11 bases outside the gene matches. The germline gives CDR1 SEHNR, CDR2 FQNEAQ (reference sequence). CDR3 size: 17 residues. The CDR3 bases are TGTGCCAGCAGAGGTCTAGCGGGAGGGCTATTCGACAATGAGCAGTTCTTC. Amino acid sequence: CASRGLAGGLFDNEQFF.

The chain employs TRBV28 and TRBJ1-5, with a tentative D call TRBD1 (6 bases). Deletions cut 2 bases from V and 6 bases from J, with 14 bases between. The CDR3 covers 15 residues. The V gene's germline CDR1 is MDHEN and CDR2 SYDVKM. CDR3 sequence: CASSLRDAGAQPQHF. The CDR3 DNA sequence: TGTGCCAGCAGTTTAAGGGACGCAGGGGCTCAGCCCCAGCATTTT.

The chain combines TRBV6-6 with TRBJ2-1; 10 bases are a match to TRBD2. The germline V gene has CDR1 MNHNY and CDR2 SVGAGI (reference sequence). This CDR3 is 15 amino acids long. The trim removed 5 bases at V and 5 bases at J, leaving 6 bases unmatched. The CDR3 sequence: CASSDGTSVHNEQFF. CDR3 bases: TGTGCCAGCAGTGACGGGACTAGCGTGCACAATGAGCAGTTCTTC.

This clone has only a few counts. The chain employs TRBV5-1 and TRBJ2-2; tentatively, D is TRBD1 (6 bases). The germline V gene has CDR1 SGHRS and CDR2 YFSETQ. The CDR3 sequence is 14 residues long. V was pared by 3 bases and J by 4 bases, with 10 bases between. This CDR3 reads CASSSGDGTGELFF. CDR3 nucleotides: TGCGCCAGCAGCTCAGGGGACGGCACCGGGGAGCTGTTTTTT.

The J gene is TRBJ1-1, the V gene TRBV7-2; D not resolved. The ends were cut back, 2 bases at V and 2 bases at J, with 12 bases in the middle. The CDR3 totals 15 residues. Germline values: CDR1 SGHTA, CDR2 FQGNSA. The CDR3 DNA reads TGTGCCAGCAGCTTAATGGAGCTCGGCAACACTGAAGCTTTCTTT. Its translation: CASSLMELGNTEAFF.

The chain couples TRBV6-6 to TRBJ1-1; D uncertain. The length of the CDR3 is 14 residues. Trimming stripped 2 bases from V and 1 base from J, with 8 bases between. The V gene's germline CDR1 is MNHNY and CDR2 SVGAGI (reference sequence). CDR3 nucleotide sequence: TGTGCCAGCAGTTACGGCAGTGGGAACACTGAAGCTTTCTTT. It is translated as CASSYGSGNTEAFF.

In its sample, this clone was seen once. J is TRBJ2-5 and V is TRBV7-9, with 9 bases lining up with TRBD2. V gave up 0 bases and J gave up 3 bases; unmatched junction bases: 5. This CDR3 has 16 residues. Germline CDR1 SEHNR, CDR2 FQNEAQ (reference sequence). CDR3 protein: CASSLARLADEETQYF. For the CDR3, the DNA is TGTGCCAGCAGCTTAGCCCGACTAGCGGATGAAGAGACCCAGTACTTC.

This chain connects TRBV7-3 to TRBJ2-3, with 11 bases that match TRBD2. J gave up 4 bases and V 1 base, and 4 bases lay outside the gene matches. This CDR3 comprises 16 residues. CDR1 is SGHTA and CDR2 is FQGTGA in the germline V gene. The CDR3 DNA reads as TGTGCCAGCAGCTTAAACCCACTAGCGGGAGCAGATACGCAGTATTTT. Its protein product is CASSLNPLAGADTQYF.